The 5 T cell receptor beta chains below were found in one sample sequenced in a study of vaccination effects on CD4 cells after COVID-19 (dated by TCRdb to 2021 to 2024). Which antigens these TCRs recognize remains unknown. Library generation was performed with the immunoSEQ multiplex PCR assay. The source is immuneACCESS, and TCRdb retained only in-frame sequences with V and J called. Part of the clones is not carried over; for the studies checked, unresolved V genes explain less than half of this, and the remainder is unexplained. In all, the sample holds 60,000 to 90,000 clones, and approximately 82% of those were seen once. The ten largest clones represent 0.95% to 1.5% of the sample. To identify antigen-specific CD4+ T cell clonotypes by their expansion, the ViraFEST assay first stimulated PBMC with viral peptide pools and then applied TCR sequencing. After around 11 days of culture, CD4+ T cells were isolated with the EasySep CD4+ T cell isolation kit. Each participant received two doses of an mRNA SARS-CoV-2 vaccine, either BNT162b2 or mRNA-1273.

Sequences were derived from CD4+ T cells from PBMCs cultured with HCoV-229E spike peptides, sampled after COVID-19 vaccination. The cell subset or site label here, explained by the study, means: HCoV-229E spike overlapping peptide pool stimulation. The receptors come from a human donor who received a COVID-19 vaccine.

The chain recombines TRBV18 with TRBJ1-5, with D hard to call. Germline CDR1 and CDR2: KGHSH and LQKENI. The CDR3 covers 15 residues. Trimming took off 6 bases at V and 3 bases at J, with 15 bases between the two ends. The DNA for the CDR3 is TGTGCCAGCTCCCCGGCGGGAGGCCCCAATCAGCCCCAGCATTTT. This sequence encodes CASSPAGGPNQPQHF.

The chain links TRBV7-8 to TRBJ2-2; tentatively, D is TRBD1 (6 bases). Germline V lookup: CDR1 SGHVS, CDR2 FQNEAQ. The CDR3 runs 16 residues. Deletions cut 4 bases from V and 5 bases from J, with 17 bases between. DNA for the CDR3: TGTGCCAGCAGCTCACCAAAAATACAGGGTACCGGGGAGCTGTTTTTT. This gives the protein CASSSPKIQGTGELFF.

This CDR3 is CASSQDQSPNIQYF. The CDR3, as DNA: TGTGCCAGCAGCCAAGATCAGTCGCCCAACATTCAGTACTTC. The rearrangement links TRBV3-1 (or the pseudogene TRBV3-2) to TRBJ2-4; no firm D call. Trimming pared 0 bases from V and 7 bases from J, leaving 10 bases between. The CDR3 length is 14 residues. The germline V gene has CDR1 LGHDT and CDR2 YNNKEL (reference sequence).

This clone was recorded once. The chain uses TRBV9 and TRBJ2-1, with D uncertain. The ends were cut back, 2 bases at V and 4 bases at J, with 31 bases in the middle. Germline CDR1 reads SGDLS; CDR2 reads YYNGEE. The CDR3 extends over 21 amino acids. CDR3 sequence reads: CASSVGDTAMRRTKPYNEQFF. The CDR3 DNA sequence: TGTGCCAGCAGCGTTGGAGACACAGCGATGAGGCGTACAAAGCCGTACAATGAGCAGTTCTTC. Filled out from reference TRBV9 and TRBJ2-1, the complete variable domain reads DSGVTQTPKHLITATGQRVTLRCSPRSGDLSVYWYQQSLDQGLQFLIQYYNGEERAKGNILERFSAQQFPDLHSELNLSSLELGDSALYFCASSVGDTAMRRTKPYNEQFFGPGTRLTVL.

In this sample, this clone turned up a few times. V usage is TRBV11-2 and J usage is TRBJ2-1, with a possible D match to TRBD1 (6 bases). Germline V CDR1 and CDR2: SGHAT, FQNNGV. The CDR3 totals 17 residues. V shed 3 bases and J shed 0 bases, with 15 bases lying between them. CDR3: CASSFQGYGNSYNEQFF. The CDR3 bases are TGTGCCAGCAGCTTTCAGGGGTACGGGAACTCCTACAATGAGCAGTTCTTC. The whole variable domain, remainder taken from reference TRBV11-2 and TRBJ2-1, is EAGVAQSPRYKIIEKRQSVAFWCNPISGHATLYWYQQILGQGPKLLIQFQNNGVVDDSQLPKDRFSAERLKGVDSTLKIQPAKLEDSAVYLCASSFQGYGNSYNEQFFGPGTRLTVL.